The present TCR beta chain was sequenced within a study of CD8 T cells in Susac syndrome. It was with random hexamers that roughly 0.45 to 1 ug RNA was reverse transcribed. One entry per CDR3 protein, called by TCRdb with MiXCR from the immunoSEQ multiplex PCR reads. The sample carries 160,000 or so distinct CDR3 sequences, roughly 95% recorded once. This TCR derives from a human donor with multiple sclerosis. Sequences were obtained from CD8+ T cells from PBMCs.

Here the CDR3 reads CASSQSGRRGTEAFF. In DNA form, the CDR3 reads TGTGCCAGCAGCCAATCAGGGAGGCGCGGTACTGAAGCTTTCTTT. This chain links TRBV9 with TRBJ1-1, with D possibly TRBD1 on 5 matching bases. Between the trimmed V and J ends, which lost 4 bases and 5 bases, there was a span of 18 bases. Germline V gene sequence: CDR1 SGDLS, CDR2 YYNGEE. The CDR3 has 15 residues.